The sequence of this T cell receptor beta chain was determined in a study of response to subunit inactivated influenza vaccine. Regarding the study as a whole: Authors suggested few new T cells are recruited by each seasonal influenza vaccination.

About this clonotype: What it binds is not known.

The CDR3 is 11 residues long. Trimming cost V 5 bases and J 4 bases, with 9 bases left between them. Germline values: CDR1 SQVTM, CDR2 ANQGSEA. Each CDR3 protein gets one entry after TCRdb re-called the RT-PCR reads with MiXCR. In the table there are around 520,000 distinct CDR3 sequences, over 9.5% of which are singletons. The receptor was derived from a man in his fifties who received an inactivated influenza vaccine. The rearrangement links TRBV29-1 to TRBJ2-7, with D unclear. The source material was PBMCs from blood, sampled on the day of vaccination. Here the CDR3 reads CSVTLSYEQYF. CDR3 DNA sequence: TGCAGCGTTACGCTGTCGTACGAGCAGTACTTC.